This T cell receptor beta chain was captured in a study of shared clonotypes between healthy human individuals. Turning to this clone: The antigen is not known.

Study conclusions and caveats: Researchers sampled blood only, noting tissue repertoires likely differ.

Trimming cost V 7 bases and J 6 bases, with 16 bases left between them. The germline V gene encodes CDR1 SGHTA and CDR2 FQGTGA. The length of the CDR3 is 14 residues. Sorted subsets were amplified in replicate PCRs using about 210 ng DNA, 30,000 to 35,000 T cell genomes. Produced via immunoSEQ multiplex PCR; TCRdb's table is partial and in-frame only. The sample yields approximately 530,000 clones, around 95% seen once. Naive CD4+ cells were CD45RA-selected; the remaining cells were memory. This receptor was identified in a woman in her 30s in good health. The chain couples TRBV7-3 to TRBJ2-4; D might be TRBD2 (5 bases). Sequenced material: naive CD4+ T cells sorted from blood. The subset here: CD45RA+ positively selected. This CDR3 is CASNNSRAGNIQYF. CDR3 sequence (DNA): TGTGCCAGCAACAATTCCCGGGCGGGAAACATTCAGTACTTC. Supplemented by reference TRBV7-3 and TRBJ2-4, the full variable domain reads GAGVSQTPSNKVTEKGKYVELRCDPISGHTALYWYRQSLGQGPEFLIYFQGTGAADDSGLPNDRFFAVRPEGSVSTLKIQRTERGDSAVYLCASNNSRAGNIQYFGAGTRLSVL.